What follows is one T cell receptor (beta chain) and its context. Related graft donors supplied nonmyeloablative bone marrow transplants, and mixed chimerism was transient. These data originate in a study of Tregs in tolerant kidney transplant recipients. Clones were read by immunoSEQ multiplex PCR, and TCRdb kept only the in-frame ones, dropping some. The sample has approximately 60,000 clones, 70% to 90% seen once. V dropped 1 base and J dropped 5; count of bases not matched to a gene: 6. This CDR3 comprises 15 residues. Germline lookup yields CDR1 SGHDT and CDR2 YYEEEE. This clonotype was obtained from a human patient who received a combined kidney and bone marrow transplant. Some of these T cells may belong to the graft donor. The input for sequencing was CD4+ T cells from blood (PBMCs), taken 6 months after the transplant. The chain uses TRBV5-6 and TRBJ2-5; 9 bases fit TRBD1. CDR3 sequence: CASSLWDRVGETQYF. The CDR3 nucleotides are TGTGCCAGCAGCTTGTGGGACAGGGTCGGGGAGACCCAGTACTTC. The full variable domain, in which reference TRBV5-6 and TRBJ2-5 provide the parts outside the CDR3, is DAGVTQSPTHLIKTRGQQVTLRCSPKSGHDTVSWYQQALGQGPQFIFQYYEEEERQRGNFPDRFSGHQFPNYSSELNVNALLLGDSALYLCASSLWDRVGETQYFGPGTRLLVL.